This T cell receptor (beta chain) was observed in a study of T cell changes during pregnancy in multiple sclerosis. V lost 5 bases, J lost 5 bases, and 9 bases stayed unmatched. CDR1 LNHDA and CDR2 SQIVND come from the germline V gene (reference sequence). This CDR3 has 15 amino acids. Method: immunoSEQ multiplex PCR; TCRdb's copy keeps in-frame clones and lacks some. The sample lists tens of thousands of clones, roughly 89% seen once, with less than 6.5% in the top ten. This sequence was found in a female donor in good health, enrolled as a control in a pregnancy study. The genes are TRBV19 and TRBJ2-5; 9 nucleotides align to TRBD1. Specimen: peripheral blood, collected after pregnancy. The CDR3 sequence is CASSPTGGSGETQYF. As DNA, the CDR3 is TGTGCCAGTAGTCCCACAGGGGGCTCAGGGGAGACCCAGTACTTC.